This T cell receptor beta chain was retrieved from a study of somatic mutations in cytotoxic T cells in rheumatoid arthritis (dated by TCRdb to the late 2010s). With regard to the full study: Right after diagnosis and prior to the start of any treatment, 25 to 30 ml EDTA of peripheral blood was drawn from patients. The median ages of the patient and control groups were essentially identical. For approximately 63 rheumatoid arthritis patients and 20 or so healthy controls, TCRB deep sequencing was carried out. A FACSAria II or Sony SH800 was used to flow-sort some V beta antibody-stained T-cell populations at nearly 100% purity, and TCRB sequencing was also done on sorted V beta1+ cells. To characterize clonality, the study used TCRB deep sequencing while asking whether somatic mutations are carried by expanded CD8+ T-cell clones in newly diagnosed, untreated rheumatoid arthritis.

The immunoSEQ assay was applied to genomic DNA for TCRB CDR3 sequencing. The authors' pipeline ran thus. When patient CD8+ clones exceeding 1% were checked against published virus-specific TCRB sequences, only a few matched. The analyses included only productive TCRB rearrangements. A clone was defined by a unique TCRB CDR3 sequence, and clonality was computed as a productive clonality index based on Shannon entropy. The template counts of each clone relative to the total templates per sample were used to calculate repertoire overlap between two samples. Flow cytometry-measured V-gene usage correlated with V-gene usage from TCRB sequencing, with a Spearman r of 0.55 to 0.7. As stored in TCRdb, this immuneACCESS dataset retains in-frame rearrangements with V and J assigned. A fraction of the clones does not appear; measured against another copy, unresolved V genes explain less than half of the discrepancy, and the remainder lacks a known reason. D and trimming were read from the DNA, whereas the V and J calls and clone size are those reported in that table. The sample table holds around 23,000 clones, of which more than 80% were seen once. Around 3.8% of the sample belongs to the ten largest clones.

The full study reports these points: The largest CD8+ clone made up more than 20% of CD8+ cells in about an eighth of the roughly 60 patients, and blood and synovial fluid shared several identical CD8+ TCRB sequences. The antigen targets of the expanded CD8+ clones were unknown, and absence from virus-specific databases did not rule out viral specificity. CD8+ T-cell clonality in rheumatoid arthritis patients was not significantly different from that in age-matched healthy controls. An increase of CD8+ clonality with age was seen in patients (Spearman r of about 0.45) but not in healthy controls. No adjustment for multiple comparisons was made for the slight TRBV07 underrepresentation in patients.

V lost 5 bases and J lost 0 bases; the stretch between them is 7 bases long. From a lookup of the germline V gene (reference sequence), CDR1 and CDR2 are MNHEY and SMNVEV. The CDR3, from cysteine to phenylalanine, totals 13 residues. Just the 39-base CDR3 DNA is kept, in frame starting at base 1. Notes on this clone: This receptor's antigen is unknown. Nothing much larger sits one base from this clone, and base qualities are not available.

On an AutoMACS, CD4+ and CD8+ cells were isolated via positive magnetic bead selection, and their purity was verified by flow cytometry. A TCR V beta antibody panel was used in flow cytometry to screen first for clonal expansions, which were then characterized by TCRB deep sequencing of sorted CD8+ fractions. Isolation of peripheral blood mononuclear cells was done through Ficoll-Paque PLUS density gradient separation. DNA from CD4-enriched, CD8-enriched or PBMC samples was extracted using Nucleospin Tissue or Tissue XS kits and then quantified on a Qubit 2.0 fluorometer. The origin of this receptor is an adult with rheumatoid arthritis. What was sequenced was CD8+ T cells sorted from blood. The V and J segments used are TRBV27 and TRBJ2-5; too little of a D gene remains to name it. The CDR3 here reads CASSPLYQETQYF. The bases are TGTGCCAGCAGTCCGCTGTACCAAGAGACCCAGTACTTC.